Below, one T cell receptor (beta chain) is given with its context. This entry comes from a study of blood T cell repertoires in COVID-19. Study overall: COVID-19 samples from acute and convalescent phases originated in the United States, Italy and Spain.

As originally analysed: Reference gene primer amplification gave estimated nucleated cell counts. Libraries were prepared by immunoSEQ multiplex PCR; TCRdb keeps only in-frame clonotypes and omits some of them. V and J calls and clone size follow that table, whereas D and trimming were derived from the DNA. The sample includes under 200,000 clones, 85% to 90% of them seen just once. From germline, CDR1 is LNHDA and CDR2 SQIVND (reference sequence). The germline V and J ends were trimmed by 5 bases and 10 bases, with 17 bases remaining between them. This CDR3 region has 14 residues. This clonotype was obtained from a woman older than 75 in a cohort sampled during active or convalescent COVID-19. The chain couples TRBV19 to TRBJ2-2; D perhaps matches TRBD1 (5 bases). Input material: peripheral blood. As DNA, the CDR3 is TGTGCCAGTAGTGGCACAGGAGCTACGTTGGAGCTGTTTTTT. Translated: CASSGTGATLELFF.